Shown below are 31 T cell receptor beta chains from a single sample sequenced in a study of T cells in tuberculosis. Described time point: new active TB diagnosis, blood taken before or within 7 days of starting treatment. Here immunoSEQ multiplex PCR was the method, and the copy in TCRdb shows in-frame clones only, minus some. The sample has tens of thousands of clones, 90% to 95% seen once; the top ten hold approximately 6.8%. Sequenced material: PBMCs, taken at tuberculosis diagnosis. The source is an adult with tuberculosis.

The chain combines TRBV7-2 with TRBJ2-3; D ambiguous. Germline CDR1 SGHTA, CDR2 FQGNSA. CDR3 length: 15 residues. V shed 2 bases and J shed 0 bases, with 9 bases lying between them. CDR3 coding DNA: TGTGCCAGCAGCTTAAGCCTTCTAAGCACAGATACGCAGTATTTT. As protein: CASSLSLLSTDTQYF. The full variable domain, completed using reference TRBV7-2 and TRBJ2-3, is GAGVSQSPSNKVTEKGKDVELRCDPISGHTALYWYRQSLGQGLEFLIYFQGNSAPDKSGLPSDRFSAERTGGSVSTLTIQRTQQEDSAVYLCASSLSLLSTDTQYFGPGTRLTVL.

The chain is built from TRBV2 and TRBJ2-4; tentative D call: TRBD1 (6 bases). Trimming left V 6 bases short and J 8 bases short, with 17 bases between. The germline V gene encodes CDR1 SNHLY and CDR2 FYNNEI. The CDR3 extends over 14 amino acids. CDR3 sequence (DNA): TGTGCCAGCAGCGCTAGGGGGATCACACACATTCAGTACTTC. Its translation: CASSARGITHIQYF.

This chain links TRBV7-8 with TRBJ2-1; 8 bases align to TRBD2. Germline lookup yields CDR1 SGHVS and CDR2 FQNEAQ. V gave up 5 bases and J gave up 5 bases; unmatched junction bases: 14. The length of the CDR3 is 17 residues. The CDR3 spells CASSGERIAGLNNEQFF. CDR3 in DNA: TGTGCCAGCAGCGGAGAGCGGATAGCGGGACTGAACAATGAGCAGTTCTTC.

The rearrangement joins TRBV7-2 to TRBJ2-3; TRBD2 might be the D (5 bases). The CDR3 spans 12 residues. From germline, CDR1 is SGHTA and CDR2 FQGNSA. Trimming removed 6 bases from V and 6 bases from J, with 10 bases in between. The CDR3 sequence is CASRGSGDTQYF. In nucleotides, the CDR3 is TGTGCCAGCAGAGGGTCGGGGGATACGCAGTATTTT.

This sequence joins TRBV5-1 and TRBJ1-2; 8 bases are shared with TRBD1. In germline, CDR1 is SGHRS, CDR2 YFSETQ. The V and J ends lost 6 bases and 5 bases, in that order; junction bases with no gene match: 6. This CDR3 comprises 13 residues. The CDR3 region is CASTARQGYGYTF. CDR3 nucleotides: TGCGCCAGCACCGCTAGACAGGGGTATGGCTACACCTTC.

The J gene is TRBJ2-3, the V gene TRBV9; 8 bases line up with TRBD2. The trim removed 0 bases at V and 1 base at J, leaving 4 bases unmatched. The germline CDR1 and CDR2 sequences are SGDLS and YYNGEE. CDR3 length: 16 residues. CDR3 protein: CASSVASSGRTDTQYF. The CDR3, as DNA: TGTGCCAGCAGCGTAGCGTCTAGCGGGCGCACAGATACGCAGTATTTT.

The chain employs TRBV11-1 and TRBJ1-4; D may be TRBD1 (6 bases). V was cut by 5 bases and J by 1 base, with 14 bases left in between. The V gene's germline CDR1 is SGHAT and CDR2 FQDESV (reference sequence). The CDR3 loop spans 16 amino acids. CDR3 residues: CASSPPRQETNEKLFF. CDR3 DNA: TGTGCCAGCAGCCCCCCTCGACAGGAAACTAATGAAAAACTGTTTTTT.

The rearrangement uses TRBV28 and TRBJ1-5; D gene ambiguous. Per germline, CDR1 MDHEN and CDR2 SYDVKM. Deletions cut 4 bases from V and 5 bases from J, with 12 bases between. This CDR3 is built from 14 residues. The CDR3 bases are TGTGCCAGCAGTTCCGTGGGAGCTCATCAGCCCCAGCATTTT. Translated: CASSSVGAHQPQHF.

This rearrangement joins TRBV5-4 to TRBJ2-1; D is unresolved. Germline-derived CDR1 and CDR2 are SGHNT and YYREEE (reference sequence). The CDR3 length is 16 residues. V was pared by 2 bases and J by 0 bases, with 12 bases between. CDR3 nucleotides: TGTGCCAGCAGCTTTCTCCGGCGGAGCTCCTACAATGAGCAGTTCTTC. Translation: CASSFLRRSSYNEQFF.

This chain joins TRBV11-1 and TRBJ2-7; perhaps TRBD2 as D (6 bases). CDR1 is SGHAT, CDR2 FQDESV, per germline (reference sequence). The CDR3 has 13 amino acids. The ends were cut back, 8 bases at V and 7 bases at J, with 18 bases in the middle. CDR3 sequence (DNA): TGTGCCAGCCTAGATCCCTCCGGGGGAGAGCAGTACTTC. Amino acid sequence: CASLDPSGGEQYF.

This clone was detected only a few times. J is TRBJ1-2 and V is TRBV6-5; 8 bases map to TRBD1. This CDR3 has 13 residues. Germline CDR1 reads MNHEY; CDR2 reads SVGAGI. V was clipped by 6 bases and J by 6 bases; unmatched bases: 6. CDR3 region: CASSRDRIDGYTF. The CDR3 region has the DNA TGTGCCAGCAGCCGGGACAGGATAGATGGCTACACCTTC.

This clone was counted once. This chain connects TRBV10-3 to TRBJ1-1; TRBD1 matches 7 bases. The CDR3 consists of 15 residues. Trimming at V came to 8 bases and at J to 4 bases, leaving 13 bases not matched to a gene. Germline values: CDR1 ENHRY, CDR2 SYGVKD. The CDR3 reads CAIAYSEGAGTEAFF. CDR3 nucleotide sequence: TGTGCCATCGCCTATAGCGAGGGGGCCGGCACTGAAGCTTTCTTT.

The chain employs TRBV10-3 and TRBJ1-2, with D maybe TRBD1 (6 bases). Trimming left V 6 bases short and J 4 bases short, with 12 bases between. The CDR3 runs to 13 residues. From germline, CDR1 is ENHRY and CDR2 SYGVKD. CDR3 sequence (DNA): TGTGCCATCAGATGGACAGCCGTCTATGGCTACACCTTC. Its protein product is CAIRWTAVYGYTF.

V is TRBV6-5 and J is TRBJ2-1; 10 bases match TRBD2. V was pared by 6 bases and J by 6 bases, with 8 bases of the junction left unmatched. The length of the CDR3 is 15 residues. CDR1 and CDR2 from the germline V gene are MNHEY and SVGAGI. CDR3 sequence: CASRRGLAGVNEQFF. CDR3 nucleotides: TGTGCCAGCAGAAGGGGGCTAGCGGGAGTCAATGAGCAGTTCTTC.

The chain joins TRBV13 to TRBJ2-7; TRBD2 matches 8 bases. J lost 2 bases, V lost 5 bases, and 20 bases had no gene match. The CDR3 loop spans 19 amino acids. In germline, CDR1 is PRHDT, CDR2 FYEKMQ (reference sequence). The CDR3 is CASSPRGVSASGSPYEQYF. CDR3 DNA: TGTGCCAGCAGCCCCAGGGGAGTATCGGCTAGCGGGTCCCCCTACGAGCAGTACTTC.

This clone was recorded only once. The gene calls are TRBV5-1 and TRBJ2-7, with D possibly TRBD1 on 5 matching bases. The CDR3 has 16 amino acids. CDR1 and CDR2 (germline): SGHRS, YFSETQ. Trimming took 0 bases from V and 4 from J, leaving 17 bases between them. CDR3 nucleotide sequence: TGCGCCAGCAGCTTGGCCGATGACAGTGGGGTGTACGAGCAGTACTTC. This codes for CASSLADDSGVYEQYF.

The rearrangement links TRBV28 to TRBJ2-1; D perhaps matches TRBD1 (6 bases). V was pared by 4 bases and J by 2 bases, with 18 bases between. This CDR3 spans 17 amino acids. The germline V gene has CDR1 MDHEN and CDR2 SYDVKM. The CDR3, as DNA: TGTGCCAGCAGTTCCCCAATCCTACAGGGCCCCTACAATGAGCAGTTCTTC. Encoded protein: CASSSPILQGPYNEQFF.

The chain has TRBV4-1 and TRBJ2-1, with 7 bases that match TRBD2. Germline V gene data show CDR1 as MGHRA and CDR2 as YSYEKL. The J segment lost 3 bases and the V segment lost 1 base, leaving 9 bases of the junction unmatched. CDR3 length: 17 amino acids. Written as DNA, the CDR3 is TGCGCCAGCAGCCAAGGACTAGCCCAGAGCGGCTACAATGAGCAGTTCTTC. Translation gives CASSQGLAQSGYNEQFF.

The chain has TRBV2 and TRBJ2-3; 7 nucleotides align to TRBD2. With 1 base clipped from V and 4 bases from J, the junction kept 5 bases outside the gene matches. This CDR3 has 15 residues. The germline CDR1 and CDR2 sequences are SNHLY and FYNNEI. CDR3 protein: CASSEGGGHADTQYF. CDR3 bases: TGTGCCAGCAGTGAAGGCGGGGGTCATGCAGATACGCAGTATTTT.

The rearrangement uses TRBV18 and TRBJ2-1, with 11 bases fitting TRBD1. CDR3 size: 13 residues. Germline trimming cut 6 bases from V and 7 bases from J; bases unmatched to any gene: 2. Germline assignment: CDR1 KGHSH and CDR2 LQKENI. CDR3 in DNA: TGTGCCAGCTCCGGGACAGGGGGTAATGAGCAGTTCTTC. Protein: CASSGTGGNEQFF.

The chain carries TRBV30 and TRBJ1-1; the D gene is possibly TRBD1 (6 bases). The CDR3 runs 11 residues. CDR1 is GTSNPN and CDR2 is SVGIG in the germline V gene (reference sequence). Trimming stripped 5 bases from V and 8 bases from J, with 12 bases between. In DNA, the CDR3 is TGTGCCTGGGGGGGCGGTCTGGAAGCTTTCTTT. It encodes CAWGGGLEAFF. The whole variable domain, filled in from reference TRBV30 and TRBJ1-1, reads SQTIHQWPATLVQPVGSPLSLECTVEGTSNPNLYWYRQAAGRGLQLLFYSVGIGQISSEVPQNLSASRPQDRQFILSSKKLLLSDSGFYLCAWGGGLEAFFGQGTRLTVV.

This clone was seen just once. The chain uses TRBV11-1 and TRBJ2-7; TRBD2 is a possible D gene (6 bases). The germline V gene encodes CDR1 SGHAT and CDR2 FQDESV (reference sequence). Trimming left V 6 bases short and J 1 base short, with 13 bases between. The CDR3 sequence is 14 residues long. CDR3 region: CASRGGLDSYEQYF. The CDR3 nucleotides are TGTGCCAGCAGGGGGGGACTGGATTCCTACGAGCAGTACTTC.

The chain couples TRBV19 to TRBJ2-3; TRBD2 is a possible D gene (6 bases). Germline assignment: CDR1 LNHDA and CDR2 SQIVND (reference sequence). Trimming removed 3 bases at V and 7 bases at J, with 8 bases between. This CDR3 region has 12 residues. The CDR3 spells CASSMEGNTQYF. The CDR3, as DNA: TGTGCCAGTAGTATGGAGGGGAATACGCAGTATTTT.

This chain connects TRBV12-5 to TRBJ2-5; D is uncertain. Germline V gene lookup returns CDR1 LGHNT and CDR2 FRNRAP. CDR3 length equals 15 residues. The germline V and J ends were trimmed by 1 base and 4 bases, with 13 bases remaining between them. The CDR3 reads CASGLGSTVGETQYF. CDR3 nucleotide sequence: TGTGCTAGTGGTTTGGGAAGTACGGTTGGAGAGACCCAGTACTTC.

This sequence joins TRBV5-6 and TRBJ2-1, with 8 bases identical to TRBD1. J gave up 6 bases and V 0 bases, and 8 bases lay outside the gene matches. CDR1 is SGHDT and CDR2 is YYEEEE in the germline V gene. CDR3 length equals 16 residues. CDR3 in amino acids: CASSLGVTGVRNEQFF. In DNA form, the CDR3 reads TGTGCCAGCAGCTTGGGGGTGACAGGGGTACGCAATGAGCAGTTCTTC. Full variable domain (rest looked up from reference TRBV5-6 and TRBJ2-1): DAGVTQSPTHLIKTRGQQVTLRCSPKSGHDTVSWYQQALGQGPQFIFQYYEEEERQRGNFPDRFSGHQFPNYSSELNVNALLLGDSALYLCASSLGVTGVRNEQFFGPGTRLTVL.

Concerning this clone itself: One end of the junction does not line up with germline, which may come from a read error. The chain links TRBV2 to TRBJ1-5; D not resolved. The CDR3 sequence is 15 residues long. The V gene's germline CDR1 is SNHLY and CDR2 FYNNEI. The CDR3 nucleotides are TGTGCCAGCAGTGAGGTGGTGGCAGTAAATCATCCCCAGCATTTT. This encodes CASSEVVAVNHPQHF. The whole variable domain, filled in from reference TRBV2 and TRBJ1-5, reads EPEVTQTPSHQVTQMGQEVILRCVPISNHLYFYWYRQILGQKVEFLVSFYNNEISEKSEIFDDQFSVERPDGSNFTLKIRSTKLEDSAMYFCASSEVVAVNHPQHFGDGTRLSIL.

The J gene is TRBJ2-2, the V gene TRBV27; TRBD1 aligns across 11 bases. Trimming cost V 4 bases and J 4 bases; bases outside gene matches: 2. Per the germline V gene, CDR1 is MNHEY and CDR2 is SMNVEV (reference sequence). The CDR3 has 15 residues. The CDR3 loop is CASSSGQGATGELFF. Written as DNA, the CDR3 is TGTGCCAGCAGTTCAGGACAGGGGGCCACCGGGGAGCTGTTTTTT.

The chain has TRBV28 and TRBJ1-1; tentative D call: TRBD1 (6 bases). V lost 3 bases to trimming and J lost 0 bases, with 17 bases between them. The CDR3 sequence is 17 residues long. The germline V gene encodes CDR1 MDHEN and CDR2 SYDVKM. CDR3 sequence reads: CASSFTGISPVNTEAFF. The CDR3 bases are TGTGCCAGCAGTTTTACAGGGATCTCTCCCGTGAACACTGAAGCTTTCTTT.

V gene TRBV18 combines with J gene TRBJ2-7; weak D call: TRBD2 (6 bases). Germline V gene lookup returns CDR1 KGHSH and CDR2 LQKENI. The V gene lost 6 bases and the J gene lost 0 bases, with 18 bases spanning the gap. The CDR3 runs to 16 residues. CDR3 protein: CASSRSGTWNSYEQYF. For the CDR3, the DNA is TGTGCCAGCTCGCGCTCCGGGACTTGGAACTCCTACGAGCAGTACTTC.

CDR3 coding DNA: TGTGCCAGCAGCGTAGGCGGGGGGGCGCGGAATGAGCAGTTCTTC. It specifies CASSVGGGARNEQFF. The gene calls are TRBV9 and TRBJ2-1, with 9 bases fitting TRBD2. Germline V gene data show CDR1 as SGDLS and CDR2 as YYNGEE. The CDR3 is made up of 15 amino acids. V was clipped by 0 bases and J by 7 bases; unmatched bases: 5.

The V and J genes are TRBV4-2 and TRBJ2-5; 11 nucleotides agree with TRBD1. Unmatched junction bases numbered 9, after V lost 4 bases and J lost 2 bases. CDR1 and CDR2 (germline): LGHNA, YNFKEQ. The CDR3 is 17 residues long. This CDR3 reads CASSPAWDRGTQETQYF. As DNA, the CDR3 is TGTGCCAGCAGCCCTGCCTGGGACAGGGGGACGCAAGAGACCCAGTACTTC.